The following is a T cell receptor beta chain sequence with its context. The antigen is not known. The data were produced by immunoSEQ multiplex PCR, yet TCRdb's version contains in-frame clones alone and is incomplete. The sample has about 39,000 clones, 93% seen once; the top ten hold 21%. The sample originates from a study of graft-versus-host responses after intestinal transplantation. Study in general: Transplants given to recipients were multivisceral, liver-intestinal, or isolated intestinal. Anti-thymocyte globulin induction preceded three to four years of tacrolimus and steroid maintenance in all recipients. Study-wide results and caveats: In recipient marrow, GvH clones were found, and some appeared first in ileum or blood. Allografts of patients with graft-donor T cell macrochimerism showed high graft-versus-host to host-versus-graft clone ratios.

Germline CDR1 SGHVS, CDR2 FNYEAQ. The length of the CDR3 is 14 residues. The material was unstimulated CD8+ T cells sorted from spleen or lymph node cells, obtained before transplant. This chain connects TRBV7-6 to TRBJ2-5; 7 nucleotides agree with TRBD2. The last part of the DNA fits TRBJ2-7 better; the J call may be wrong. The TCR originated in a human donor who was the organ donor for an intestinal transplant. CDR3: CASSLGGSEYEQYF. The CDR3 bases are TGTGCCAGCAGCTTGGGCGGGAGTGAATACGAGCAGTACTTC.